The T cell receptor beta chain under discussion was sequenced for a study of blood T cell repertoires in COVID-19. Study information: Some COVID-19 samples were acute and others convalescent; all came from the United States, Italy and Spain. PBMCs, B-cell-depleted T cells, or T cells provided the cDNA or gDNA that made up the material.

Source study methods: Estimation of nucleated cell counts relied on the amplification of reference gene primers. Sequenced by immunoSEQ multiplex PCR; TCRdb stores in-frame clones only, minus some. That table is the source of V, J and clone size, and D and trimming were worked out from the DNA. The sample comprises about 260,000 clones, around 87% of which are singletons, and around 2.2% rests with the top ten. The CDR3 sequence is 14 residues long. J was trimmed by 3 bases and V by 4 bases; bases with no gene match: 1. Germline CDR1 is SEHNR and CDR2 is FQNEAQ (reference sequence). This clone was seen a single time.

The rearrangement joins TRBV7-9 to TRBJ2-2, with 8 bases aligning to TRBD1. Sequenced material: peripheral blood. The source is a woman between 45 and 65 years old who had recovered from COVID-19. CDR3 in DNA: TGTGCCAGCAGCTCGGACAGGGACACCGGGGAGCTGTTTTTT. It yields the protein CASSSDRDTGELFF.